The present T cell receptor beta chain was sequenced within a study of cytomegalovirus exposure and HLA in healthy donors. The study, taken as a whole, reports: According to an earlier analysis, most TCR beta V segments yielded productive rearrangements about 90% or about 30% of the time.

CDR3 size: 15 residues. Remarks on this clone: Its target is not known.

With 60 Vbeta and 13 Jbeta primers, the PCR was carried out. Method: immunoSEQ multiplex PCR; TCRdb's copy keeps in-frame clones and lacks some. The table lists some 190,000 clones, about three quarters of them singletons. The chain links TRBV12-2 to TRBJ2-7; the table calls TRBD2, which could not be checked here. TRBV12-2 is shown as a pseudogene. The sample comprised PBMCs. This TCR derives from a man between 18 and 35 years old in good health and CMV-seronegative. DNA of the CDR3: TGTGCAAGTCGCTTAGTCGGAGGAGGGCTCTACGAGCAGTACTTC. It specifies CASRLVGGGLYEQYF.